This T cell receptor (beta chain) was found in a study of blood T cell repertoires in COVID-19. In the study overall: The analysed material was cDNA or gDNA that came from T cells, B-cell-depleted T cells, or PBMCs.

Per the authors' pipeline: For nucleated cells, counts were estimated from reference gene primer amplification. Assay used: immunoSEQ multiplex PCR; TCRdb lists only in-frame clones, some missing. V and J calls and clone size come straight from that table; D and trimming were deduced from the DNA. Among about 280,000 clones, around 89% were seen once, and the ten largest hold roughly 4.3%. V shed 3 bases, J shed 4 bases, and the junction held 8 bases outside the gene matches. The CDR3 contains 17 residues. The germline CDR1 and CDR2 sequences are MDHEN and SYDVKM. Clinical histories supplied by participants themselves formed the basis of cohort assignment.

The chain carries TRBV28 and TRBJ2-1, with 11 bases lining up with TRBD2. The source of this sequence is a woman aged 30 to 39 with acute COVID-19. The specimen was PBMCs or T cells enriched from blood (not recorded which). The CDR3 DNA reads TGTGCCAGCAGTTTCGTTACTAGCGGGAGCGGGTACAATGAGCAGTTCTTC. This sequence encodes CASSFVTSGSGYNEQFF.